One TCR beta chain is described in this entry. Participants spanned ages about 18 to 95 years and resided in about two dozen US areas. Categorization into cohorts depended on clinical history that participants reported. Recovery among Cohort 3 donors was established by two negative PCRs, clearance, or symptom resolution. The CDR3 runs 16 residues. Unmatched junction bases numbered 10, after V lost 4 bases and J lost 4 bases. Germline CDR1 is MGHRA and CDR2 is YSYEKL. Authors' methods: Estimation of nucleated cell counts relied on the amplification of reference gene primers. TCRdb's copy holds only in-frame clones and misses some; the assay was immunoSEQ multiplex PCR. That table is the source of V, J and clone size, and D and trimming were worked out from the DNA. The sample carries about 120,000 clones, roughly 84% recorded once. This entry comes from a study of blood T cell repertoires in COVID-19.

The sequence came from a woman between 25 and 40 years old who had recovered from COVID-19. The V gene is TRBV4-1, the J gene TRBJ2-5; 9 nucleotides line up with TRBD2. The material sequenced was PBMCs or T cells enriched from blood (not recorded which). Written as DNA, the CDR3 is TGCGCCAGCAGCCCAAGAATGCTAGCGGGGAGAGAGACCCAGTACTTC. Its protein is CASSPRMLAGRETQYF.